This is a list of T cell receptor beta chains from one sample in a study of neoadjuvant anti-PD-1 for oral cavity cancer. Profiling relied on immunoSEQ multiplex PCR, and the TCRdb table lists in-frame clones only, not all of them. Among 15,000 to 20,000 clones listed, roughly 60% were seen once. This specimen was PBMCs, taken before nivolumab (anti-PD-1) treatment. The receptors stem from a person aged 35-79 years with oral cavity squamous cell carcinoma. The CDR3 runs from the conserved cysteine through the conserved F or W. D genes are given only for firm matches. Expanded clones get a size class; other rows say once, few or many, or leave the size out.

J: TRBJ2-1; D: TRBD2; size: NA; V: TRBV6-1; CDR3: CASIREGPYNEQFF; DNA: TGTGCCAGCATAAGGGAGGGGCCCTACAATGAGCAGTTCTTC
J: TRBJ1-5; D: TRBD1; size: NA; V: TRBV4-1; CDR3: CASSPSGTGVQPQHF; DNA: TGCGCCAGCAGCCCATCCGGGACAGGGGTCCAGCCCCAGCATTTT
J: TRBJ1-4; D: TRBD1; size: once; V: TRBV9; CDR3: CASSVEGQAATNEKLFF; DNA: TGTGCCAGCAGCGTAGAGGGACAGGCCGCAACTAATGAAAAACTGTTTTTT
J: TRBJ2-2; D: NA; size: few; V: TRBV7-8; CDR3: CASSTQNTGELFF; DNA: TGTGCCAGCAGCACACAGAACACCGGGGAGCTGTTTTTT
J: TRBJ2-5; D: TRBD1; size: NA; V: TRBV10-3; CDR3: CATGQGAETQYF; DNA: TGTGCCACCGGACAGGGAGCGGAGACCCAGTACTTC
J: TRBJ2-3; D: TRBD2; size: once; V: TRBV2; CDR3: CASRAGSGTSSTDTQYF; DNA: TGTGCCAGCAGAGCCGGGAGCGGGACTTCTAGCACAGATACGCAGTATTTT
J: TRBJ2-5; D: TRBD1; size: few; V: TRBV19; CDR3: CASSAGTVETQYF; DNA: TGTGCCAGTAGTGCCGGGACAGTGGAGACCCAGTACTTC
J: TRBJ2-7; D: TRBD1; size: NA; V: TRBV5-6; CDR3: CASSLRRTGTGDHEQYF; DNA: TGTGCCAGCAGCTTGCGCCGGACCGGGACAGGTGACCACGAGCAGTACTTC
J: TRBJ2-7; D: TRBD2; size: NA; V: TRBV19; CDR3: CASSTRLAEGRYEQYF; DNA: TGTGCCAGTAGTACCCGACTAGCGGAGGGGAGGTACGAGCAGTACTTC
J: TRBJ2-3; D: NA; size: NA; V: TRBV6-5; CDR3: CASRGGTDTQYF; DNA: TGTGCCAGCAGGGGGGGCACAGATACGCAGTATTTT
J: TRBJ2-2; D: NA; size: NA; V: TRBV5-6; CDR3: CASSRTGHGELFF; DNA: TGTGCCAGCAGCCGGACGGGGCACGGGGAGCTGTTTTTT
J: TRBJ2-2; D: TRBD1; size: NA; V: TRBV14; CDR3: CASRRDSYTGELFF; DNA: TGTGCCAGCAGACGGGACAGTTACACCGGGGAGCTGTTTTTT
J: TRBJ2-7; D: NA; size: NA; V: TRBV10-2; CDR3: CASSGSSRQAGVEQYF; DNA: TGCGCCAGCAGTGGATCCTCCCGACAGGCAGGGGTCGAGCAGTACTTC
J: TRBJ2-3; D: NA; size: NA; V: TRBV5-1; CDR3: CATKQGYAGRTDTQYF; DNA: TGCGCCACCAAACAGGGATACGCAGGTCGCACAGATACGCAGTATTTT
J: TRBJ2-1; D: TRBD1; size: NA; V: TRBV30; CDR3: CAWSGDRGGNEQFF; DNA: TGTGCCTGGAGTGGGGACAGGGGAGGTAATGAGCAGTTCTTC
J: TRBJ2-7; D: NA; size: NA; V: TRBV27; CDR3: CASSSTRGGAYEQYF; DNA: TGTGCCAGCAGTTCCACAAGGGGTGGTGCATACGAGCAGTACTTC
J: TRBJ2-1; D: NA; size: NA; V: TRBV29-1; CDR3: CSAGAYNEQFF; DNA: TGCAGCGCCGGAGCCTACAATGAGCAGTTCTTC
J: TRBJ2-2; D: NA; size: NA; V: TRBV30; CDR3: CAWSVLNTGELFF; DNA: TGTGCCTGGAGTGTACTAAACACCGGGGAGCTGTTTTTT
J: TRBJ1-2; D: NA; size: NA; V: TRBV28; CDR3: CASSLQGARPYGYTF; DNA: TGTGCCAGCAGTTTACAAGGGGCAAGGCCCTATGGCTACACCTTC
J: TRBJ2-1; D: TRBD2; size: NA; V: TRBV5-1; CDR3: CASSLVREGGYNEQFF; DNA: TGCGCCAGCAGCTTGGTTCGGGAGGGGGGTTACAATGAGCAGTTCTTC
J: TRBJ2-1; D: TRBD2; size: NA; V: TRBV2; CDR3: CAAGGTYSYNEQFF; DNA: TGTGCCGCGGGGGGGACTTACTCCTACAATGAGCAGTTCTTC
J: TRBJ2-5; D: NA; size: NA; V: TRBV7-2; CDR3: CASSLVGGSVGETQYF; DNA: TGTGCCAGCAGCTTAGTTGGGGGGAGTGTTGGAGAGACCCAGTACTTC
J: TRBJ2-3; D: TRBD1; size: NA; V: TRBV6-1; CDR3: CASSEAGTGQPGTDTQYF; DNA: TGTGCCAGCAGTGAAGCGGGGACAGGGCAGCCTGGCACAGATACGCAGTATTTT
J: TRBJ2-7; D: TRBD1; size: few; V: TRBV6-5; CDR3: CASSWTGDYEQYF; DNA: TGTGCCAGCAGTTGGACAGGGGACTACGAGCAGTACTTC
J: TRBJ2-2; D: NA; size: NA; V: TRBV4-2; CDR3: CASSQDRVLRYSGELFF; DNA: TGTGCCAGCAGCCAAGATCGGGTCCTCCGCTACTCGGGGGAGCTGTTTTTT
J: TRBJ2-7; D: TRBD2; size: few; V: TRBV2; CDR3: CASRVELAGVEEQYF; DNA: TGTGCCAGCAGGGTCGAACTAGCGGGAGTGGAAGAGCAGTACTTC
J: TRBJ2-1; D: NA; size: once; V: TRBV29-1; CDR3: CSVDAGAGSYNEQFF; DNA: TGCAGCGTTGACGCGGGGGCGGGGTCCTACAATGAGCAGTTCTTC
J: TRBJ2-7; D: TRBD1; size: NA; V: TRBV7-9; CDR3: CASSLGQGRVRQYF; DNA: TGTGCCAGCAGCCTGGGACAGGGAAGGGTTCGGCAGTACTTC
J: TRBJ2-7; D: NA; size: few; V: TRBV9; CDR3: CASSVASARSYEQYF; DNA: TGTGCCAGCAGCGTAGCTAGCGCCCGCTCCTACGAGCAGTACTTC
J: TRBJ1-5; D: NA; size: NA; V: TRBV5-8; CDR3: CASSLTDSNQPQHF; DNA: TGTGCCAGCAGCTTGACAGATAGCAATCAGCCCCAGCATTTT
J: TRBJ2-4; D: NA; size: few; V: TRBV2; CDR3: CASSGGERTGIQYF; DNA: TGTGCCAGCAGTGGGGGGGAACGAACGGGCATTCAGTACTTC
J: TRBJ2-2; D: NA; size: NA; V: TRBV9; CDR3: CASSAGLTGNTGELFF; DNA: TGTGCCAGCAGCGCCGGATTGACAGGAAACACCGGGGAGCTGTTTTTT
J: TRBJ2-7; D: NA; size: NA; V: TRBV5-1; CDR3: CASSLETGIGGEQYF; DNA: TGCGCCAGCAGCTTGGAAACGGGAATTGGAGGGGAGCAGTACTTC
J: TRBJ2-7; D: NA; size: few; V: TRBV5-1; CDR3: CASSIGQGGSEQYF; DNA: TGCGCCAGCAGCATAGGACAGGGAGGGAGCGAGCAGTACTTC
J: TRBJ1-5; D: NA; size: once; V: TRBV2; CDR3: CASSVGPNQPQHF; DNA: TGTGCCAGCAGTGTGGGACCCAATCAGCCCCAGCATTTT
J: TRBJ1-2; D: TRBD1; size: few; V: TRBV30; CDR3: CAWGTGTGESYTF; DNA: TGTGCCTGGGGTACCGGGACAGGGGAGAGCTACACCTTC
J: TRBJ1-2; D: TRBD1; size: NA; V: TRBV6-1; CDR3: CASSEGADRSNYGYTF; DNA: TGTGCCAGCAGTGAAGGGGCGGACAGGTCTAACTATGGCTACACCTTC
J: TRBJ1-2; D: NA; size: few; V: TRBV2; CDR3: CASSPGRAVGYGYTF; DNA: TGTGCCAGCAGCCCCGGCAGGGCCGTTGGCTATGGCTACACCTTC
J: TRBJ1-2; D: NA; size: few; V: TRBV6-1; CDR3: CASSEVGDLYGYTF; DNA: TGTGCCAGCAGTGAAGTGGGGGACCTCTATGGCTACACCTTC
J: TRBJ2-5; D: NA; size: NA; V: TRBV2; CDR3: CASSEAVGLGGQETQYF; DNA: TGTGCCAGCAGTGAAGCTGTCGGGCTTGGGGGCCAAGAGACCCAGTACTTC
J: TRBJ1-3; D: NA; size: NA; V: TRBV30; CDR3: CAWGYSGNTIYF; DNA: TGTGCCTGGGGGTACTCTGGAAACACCATATATTTT
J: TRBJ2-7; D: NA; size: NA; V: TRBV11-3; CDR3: CASSLDLSTSEQYF; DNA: TGTGCCAGCAGCTTAGATCTAAGTACATCCGAGCAGTACTTC
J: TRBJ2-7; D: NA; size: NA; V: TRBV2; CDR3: CASRAEAGGYEQYF; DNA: TGTGCCAGCAGGGCGGAGGCAGGGGGGTACGAGCAGTACTTC
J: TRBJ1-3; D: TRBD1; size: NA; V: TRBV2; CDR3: CASSATGDAFSGNTIYF; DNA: TGTGCCAGCAGTGCCACAGGGGACGCTTTCTCTGGAAACACCATATATTTT
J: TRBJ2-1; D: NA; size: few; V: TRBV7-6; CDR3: CASSLAGSGPYNEQFF; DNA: TGTGCCAGCAGCTTAGCCGGGAGCGGCCCCTACAATGAGCAGTTCTTC
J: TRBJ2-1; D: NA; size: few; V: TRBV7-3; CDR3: CASSLTVAANEQFF; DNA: TGTGCCAGCAGCTTAACGGTTGCTGCCAATGAGCAGTTCTTC
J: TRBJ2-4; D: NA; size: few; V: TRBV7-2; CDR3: CASSLAGAKNIQYF; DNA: TGTGCCAGCAGCTTAGCGGGAGCCAAAAACATTCAGTACTTC
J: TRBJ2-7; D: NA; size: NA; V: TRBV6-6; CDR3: CASSYDALFLHF; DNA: TGTGCCAGCAGTTACGATGCGTTATTCTTGCACTTC
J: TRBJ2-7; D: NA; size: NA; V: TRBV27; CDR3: CASSSAGEGQYF; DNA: TGTGCCAGCAGTTCCGCAGGGGAAGGGCAGTACTTC
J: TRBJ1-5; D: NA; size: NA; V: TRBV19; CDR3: CASSTVLAKWGNQPQHF; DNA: TGTGCCAGTAGTACCGTGCTGGCTAAATGGGGCAATCAGCCCCAGCATTTT
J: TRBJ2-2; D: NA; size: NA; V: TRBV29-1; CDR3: CSVAAPGELFF; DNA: TGCAGCGTTGCCGCACCCGGGGAGCTGTTTTTT
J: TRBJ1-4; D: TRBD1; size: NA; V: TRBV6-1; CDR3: CASSEAAGQGGIFEKLFF; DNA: TGTGCCAGCAGTGAAGCCGCGGGACAGGGGGGGATTTTTGAAAAACTGTTTTTT
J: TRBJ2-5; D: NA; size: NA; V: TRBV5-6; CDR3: CASSLGLKTQYF; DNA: TGTGCCAGCAGCTTGGGACTGAAGACCCAGTACTTC
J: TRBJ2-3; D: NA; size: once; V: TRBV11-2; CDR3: CASSSGGLSTDTQYF; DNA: TGTGCCAGCAGCTCAGGTGGACTTAGCACAGATACGCAGTATTTT
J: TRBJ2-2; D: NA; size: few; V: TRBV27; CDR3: CASSLSGRAALGDTGELFF; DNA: TGTGCCAGCAGTTTATCAGGGCGAGCGGCCCTCGGTGACACCGGGGAGCTGTTTTTT